The clone carrying this T cell receptor (beta chain) was seen more than once but under ten times. TCRdb reprocessed the PCR reads with MiXCR, giving one entry per CDR3 protein. The repertoire includes under 650,000 distinct CDR3 sequences, less than 20% of them detected once, and under 0.95% sits in the top ten. This record comes from a study of molecular identifiers for immune sequencing clone quantification. Germline loops: CDR1 LGHDT, CDR2 YNNKEL (reference sequence). Germline trimming cut 3 bases from V and 8 bases from J; bases unmatched to any gene: 12. This CDR3 spans 16 amino acids. This receptor was taken from a human donor in good health. Some libraries in this study had Jurkat cell RNA spiked in. The sequencing input was naive CD8+ T cells from blood, with Jurkat cell RNA spiked in. As for subset: FACS-sorted CD8+CD4-CCR7+CD45RA+ naive T cells. J is TRBJ1-2 and V is TRBV3-1; TRBD1 agrees at 10 bases. The CDR3 coding sequence is TGTGCCAGCAGCCACGACCCCCCGGGACAGGGGCAGGGCTACACCTTC. The encoded protein is CASSHDPPGQGQGYTF. Filled out from reference TRBV3-1 and TRBJ1-2, the complete variable domain reads DTAVSQTPKYLVTQMGNDKSIKCEQNLGHDTMYWYKQDSKKFLKIMFSYNNKELIINETVPNRFSPKSPDKAHLNLHINSLELGDSAVYFCASSHDPPGQGQGYTFGSGTRLTVV.